The 28 T cell receptor beta chains below come from one sample, sequenced in a study of T cells expressing NK-cell markers. Each CDR3 protein gets one entry in TCRdb, which reprocessed the 5' RACE reads and gives no DNA. In all, the sample yields roughly 280,000 distinct CDR3 sequences. The specimen sequenced was blood T cells: a sorted CD56 or NKG2C T cell subset, CD4+ or CD8+ T cells, or bulk PBMC T cells (not recorded which). Receptor source: a man in his late teens or twenties in good health.

The rearrangement uses TRBV15 and TRBJ2-1; TCRdb indicates TRBD1, and absent DNA this call remains unverified. Germline CDR1 reads LNHNV; CDR2 reads YYDKDF (reference sequence). CDR3 length: 16 amino acids. This CDR3 is CATRNLNPLRGNEQFF.

This chain joins TRBV3-1 and TRBJ2-1. CDR3 size: 14 residues. CDR1 LGHDT and CDR2 YNNKEL come from the germline V gene (reference sequence). The CDR3 protein is CASSQRSENNEQFF.

This chain links TRBV5-1 with TRBJ2-1; the D call of TRBD2 rests on TCRdb alone, since no DNA is present to check it. The germline gives CDR1 SGHRS, CDR2 YFSETQ. CDR3 length equals 15 residues. The chain's CDR3 is CASSLSLGLADEQFF.

The rearrangement uses TRBV2 and TRBJ1-2; the TCRdb call, TRBD1, lacks DNA for checking. The CDR3 has 13 amino acids. Germline V gene sequence: CDR1 SNHLY, CDR2 FYNNEI. The CDR3: CARGGKGFYGYTF.

The genes are TRBV7-8 and TRBJ2-3; without DNA, the TCRdb call of TRBD2 cannot be checked. The germline gives CDR1 SGHVS, CDR2 FQNEAQ. The length of the CDR3 is 16 residues. The CDR3 loop is CASSLYTTSRTDTQYF.

The rearrangement links TRBV20-1 to TRBJ2-7; TCRdb picks TRBD2, but there is no DNA to check that call. This CDR3 is 13 amino acids long. Germline values: CDR1 DFQATT, CDR2 SNEGSKA (reference sequence). This chain's CDR3 is CRASGASSYEQYF.

The chain is built from TRBV5-1 and TRBJ2-3; the TCRdb call, TRBD2, lacks DNA for checking. Germline CDR1 reads SGHRS; CDR2 reads YFSETQ. The CDR3 runs 12 residues. The CDR3 region is CASLRETDTQYF.

CDR3 region: CASSQGALAGGPTDTQYF. This chain joins TRBV4-2 and TRBJ2-3; TCRdb indicates TRBD2, and absent DNA this call remains unverified. CDR1 and CDR2 (germline): LGHNA, YNFKEQ. The CDR3 length is 18 residues.

The chain carries TRBV28 and TRBJ2-2; TCRdb's assignment of TRBD2 cannot be checked, as there is no DNA. Germline V CDR1 and CDR2: MDHEN, SYDVKM. The CDR3 spans 17 residues. The CDR3 here is CASSAVTSGTYTGELFF.

The chain links TRBV15 to TRBJ1-1; TCRdb names TRBD1, which stays unverified in the absence of DNA. The CDR3 runs 15 residues. Germline V gives CDR1 LNHNV, CDR2 YYDKDF (reference sequence). The CDR3 protein is CATSRGRGAVIEAFF.

The chain carries TRBV5-4 and TRBJ2-2. Germline assignment: CDR1 SGHNT and CDR2 YYREEE (reference sequence). This CDR3 comprises 14 residues. Here the CDR3 reads CASSLKANNGELFF.

The chain is built from TRBV9 and TRBJ1-2; TCRdb gives TRBD1 as the D gene, but with no DNA this cannot be confirmed. CDR3 length equals 14 residues. Germline values: CDR1 SGDLS, CDR2 YYNGEE. This CDR3 is CASSADRMNYGYTF.

The rearrangement links TRBV27 to TRBJ1-5. The length of the CDR3 is 15 residues. Germline CDR1 MNHEY, CDR2 SMNVEV (reference sequence). This CDR3 reads CASAFKGRSNQPQHF.

The chain couples TRBV7-2 to TRBJ2-3; TCRdb designates TRBD1, a call that cannot be tested without DNA. The CDR3 covers 16 residues. Germline V gives CDR1 SGHTA, CDR2 FQGNSA. CDR3 region: CASTLEPLLAADTQYF. The entire variable domain, with the rest obtained from reference TRBV7-2 and TRBJ2-3, is as follows: GAGVSQSPSNKVTEKGKDVELRCDPISGHTALYWYRQSLGQGLEFLIYFQGNSAPDKSGLPSDRFSAERTGGSVSTLTIQRTQQEDSAVYLCASTLEPLLAADTQYFGPGTRLTVL.

The chain recombines TRBV9 with TRBJ2-7; TCRdb picks TRBD1, but there is no DNA to check that call. This CDR3 comprises 15 residues. The germline CDR1 and CDR2 sequences are SGDLS and YYNGEE. Here the CDR3 reads CASSRTPTQEAEQYF.

The chain links TRBV12-3 or TRBV12-4 to TRBJ1-5. This CDR3 contains 13 residues. The CDR3 sequence: CASSPQTRQPQHF.

This chain connects TRBV20-1 to TRBJ2-1; as DNA is missing, the TRBD2 call by TCRdb cannot be tested. Germline V lookup: CDR1 DFQATT, CDR2 SNEGSKA (reference sequence). The CDR3 contains 17 residues. The CDR3 sequence is CSAPPPTSPRGRDEQFF.

The CDR3 sequence is CASWDRVRNEQFF. The rearrangement joins TRBV12-3 or TRBV12-4 to TRBJ2-1; with no DNA, the TCRdb D assignment of TRBD1 cannot be verified. There are 13 residues in the CDR3.

J is TRBJ2-3 and V is TRBV20-1; TCRdb lists TRBD2, though no DNA is available to test this call. The germline gives CDR1 DFQATT, CDR2 SNEGSKA (reference sequence). This CDR3 has 15 amino acids. This chain's CDR3 is CSASAAEGYTDTQYF.

The chain links TRBV5-1 to TRBJ2-2; the TCRdb D gene call, TRBD1, has no DNA to confirm it. CDR3 length equals 17 residues. Germline V gene sequence: CDR1 SGHRS, CDR2 YFSETQ. CDR3 residues: CASSIRTGTNKTGELFF. The variable domain in full, completed from reference TRBV5-1 and TRBJ2-2, reads KAGVTQTPRYLIKTRGQQVTLSCSPISGHRSVSWYQQTPGQGLQFLFEYFSETQRNKGNFPGRFSGRQFSNSRSEMNVSTLELGDSALYLCASSIRTGTNKTGELFFGEGSRLTVL.

The V call is TRBV19, the J call TRBJ2-5; TCRdb proposes TRBD2, but this gene call is untestable without DNA. Germline V gene sequence: CDR1 LNHDA, CDR2 SQIVND (reference sequence). CDR3 length: 12 amino acids. The CDR3 is CASSGEMETQYF.

J is TRBJ1-6 and V is TRBV12-3 or TRBV12-4; TCRdb designates TRBD1, a call that cannot be tested without DNA. The CDR3 is 14 amino acids. CDR3: CASSAGTGGSPLHF.

The chain employs TRBV6-5 and TRBJ2-1; TCRdb selects TRBD2, and the lack of DNA leaves this call unchecked. Germline CDR1 is MNHEY and CDR2 is SVGAGI. This CDR3 is built from 12 residues. The CDR3 spells CASTSGGNEQFF.

The chain is built from TRBV7-2 and TRBJ2-3; TCRdb names TRBD2, which stays unverified in the absence of DNA. Germline CDR1 is SGHTA and CDR2 is FQGNSA. This CDR3 comprises 17 residues. The CDR3 is CASSLTSGASSTDTQYF.

The chain combines TRBV20-1 with TRBJ2-1. Germline CDR1 reads DFQATT; CDR2 reads SNEGSKA (reference sequence). The CDR3 sequence is 11 residues long. The CDR3 loop reads CSLVVYNEQFF.

V is TRBV21-1 and J is TRBJ2-1; TCRdb gives TRBD2 as the D gene, but with no DNA this cannot be confirmed. TRBV21-1 is a known pseudogene. The CDR3 runs 17 residues. This chain's CDR3 is CASSKSSERRSYNEQFF.

V and J are TRBV6-5 and TRBJ2-1; the D call from TCRdb, TRBD1, cannot be confirmed without DNA. Germline V gene lookup returns CDR1 MNHEY and CDR2 SVGAGI. The CDR3 sequence is 16 residues long. The CDR3: CASSYTRRGGGNEQFF.

This rearrangement joins TRBV9 to TRBJ2-1; TCRdb's D call, TRBD1, is unchecked because there is no DNA. CDR3 length: 16 amino acids. CDR1 SGDLS and CDR2 YYNGEE come from the germline V gene. The CDR3: CASSVSGTGVRNEQFF.